Below, one T cell receptor (beta chain) is given with its context. Its specificity is unknown. Germline CDR1 SGHDT, CDR2 YYEEEE. CDR3 size: 16 residues. The entry originates in a study of cytomegalovirus exposure and HLA in healthy donors. Regarding the study as a whole: Later analysis identified a missense DCLRE1C variant that was linked to TCR beta V- and J-gene trimming.

The PCR had 60 Vbeta and 13 Jbeta primers. Sequencing was performed with immunoSEQ multiplex PCR; in TCRdb, only in-frame clones are kept and a portion is missing. Seen here are more than 130,000 clones, about 79% observed once, and the top ten hold 2.5% to 3.5%. The source of this sequence is a male donor in good health and CMV-seronegative. Sequences were obtained from PBMCs. This sequence joins TRBV5-6 and TRBJ2-5, with 8 bases aligning to TRBD1. The J call is in doubt because the DNA end fits TRBJ2-7 better. The CDR3 DNA sequence: TGTGCCAGCAGCACCTGGACAGGGTCGGAATCCTACGAGCAGTACTTC. This gives the protein CASSTWTGSESYEQYF.